This TCR beta chain emerged from a study of blood T cell repertoires in COVID-19. The method was immunoSEQ multiplex PCR; TCRdb's version includes in-frame clones alone and lacks a portion of them. This sample has hundreds of thousands of clones, with about four fifths found just once. CDR3 size: 14 residues. Sequencing used peripheral blood. The genes are TRBV21-1 and TRBJ1-1; the DNA was not compared with TRBD1, the D call given in the table. TRBV21-1 is a pseudogene. The clonotype comes from a man older than 75 with acute or convalescent COVID-19. The CDR3 spells CATLGQGVRTEAFF. CDR3 nucleotides: TGTGCCACCCTGGGCCAAGGGGTCCGCACTGAAGCTTTCTTT.